Listed below are T cell receptor beta chains from one sample, sequenced in a study of shared clonotypes between healthy human individuals. Here immunoSEQ multiplex PCR was the method, and the copy in TCRdb shows in-frame clones only, minus some. The repertoire has some 2 million clones, approximately 95% of them found once; the top ten carry under 1.5%. The material sequenced was naive CD8+ T cells sorted from blood. The receptor source for this set is a man aged 18-30 years in good health. CDR3s include the opening cysteine and the closing phenylalanine or tryptophan. Expanded clones are given a class, and other clones once, few, many or no size at all.

TRBJ2-3 | TRBV4-3 | NA | CASSQAGATDTQYF
TRBJ1-2 | TRBV29-1 | once | CSVVNDRQGYGYTF
TRBJ1-1 | TRBV7-6 | NA | CASSVGTAGQNTEAFF
TRBJ2-5 | TRBV27 | NA | CASSFLGLSQETQYF
TRBJ1-1 | TRBV14 | NA | CASSQESGTDEAFF
TRBJ2-7 | TRBV11-2 | NA | CASSPPAGGLFYEQYF
TRBJ2-7 | TRBV7-9 | NA | CASSLANYAYEQYF
TRBJ1-6 | TRBV7-9 | NA | CASSLVSGEVSSYNSPLHF
TRBJ2-1 | TRBV11-2 | NA | CASSLDVTPEQFF
TRBJ1-1 | TRBV29-1 | once | CSVALNTEAFF
TRBJ1-6 | TRBV30 | NA | CAWSPGAGNSPLHF
TRBJ2-7 | TRBV27 | NA | CASSPTASGFYEQYF
TRBJ2-7 | TRBV15 | NA | CATSGDRVGTYEQYF
TRBJ2-7 | TRBV10-3 | NA | CAISETLAGGPYEQYF
TRBJ2-1 | TRBV27 | NA | CASSLSSTRTYNEQFF
TRBJ2-3 | TRBV27 | NA | CASSYAGGEWWDTQYF
TRBJ2-5 | TRBV2 | NA | CATSTGAGGAETQYF
TRBJ2-7 | TRBV10-2 | NA | CASSLAGYPYEQYF
TRBJ2-1 | TRBV10-3 | NA | CAIATGLAGGPTRNEQFF
TRBJ2-1 | TRBV19 | NA | CASSISSYNEQFF
TRBJ2-7 | TRBV25-1 | NA | CASSEYGTGDEQYF
TRBJ2-3 | TRBV19 | once | CASSIRPSTDTQYF
TRBJ2-7 | TRBV5-4 | NA | CASSLGGAEQYF
TRBJ2-2 | TRBV29-1 | NA | CSVEDLGAGGELFF
TRBJ2-3 | TRBV27 | NA | CASSLLIPGLAGGPQDSQYF
TRBJ2-7 | TRBV9 | once | CASSVVPDASYEQYF
TRBJ1-6 | TRBV4-3 | NA | CASSQDSGDNSPLHF
TRBJ2-1 | TRBV30 | once | CAEDRGLNNEQFF